The clone carrying this T cell receptor (beta chain) has just a few counts. Antigen specificity is unknown. Trimming took off 5 bases at V and 5 bases at J, with 9 bases between the two ends. Germline values: CDR1 DFQATT, CDR2 SNEGSKA (reference sequence). The CDR3 spans 11 residues. These data come from a study of vaccination and CD4 T cells after COVID-19. Overall study: The study collected post-vaccine samples a median around 70 days after dose two, with a range of 14 to 241. The peptides that stimulated the cells were overlapping spike peptides from SARS-CoV-2, HCoV-NL63, HCoV-OC43 and HCoV-229E.

Cultured CD4+ T cell DNA was sequenced using the Oncomine TCR Beta short-read assay. Using its own MiXCR run on the PCR reads, TCRdb lists one record per CDR3 protein. Seen here are 4,000 to 4,500 distinct CDR3 sequences, 21% observed once, and the top ten hold roughly 15%. The treatment denotes: roughly ten-day PBMC culture with coronavirus spike peptide pools or control peptides (ViraFEST assay). Antigen-specific T cell expansion with peptide pools preceded TCR sequencing in the ViraFEST approach. The chain recombines TRBV20-1 with TRBJ2-5; the D is unclear. This clonotype originated in a human donor who had recovered from COVID-19. Sequencing was performed on CD4+ T cells from blood, cultured in vitro. CDR3 protein: CSAPSPETQYF. The CDR3 bases are TGCAGTGCTCCGAGCCCCGAGACCCAGTACTTC.